The rows below give T cell receptor beta chains drawn from one sample of a study of shared clonotypes between healthy human individuals. The method was immunoSEQ multiplex PCR; TCRdb's version includes in-frame clones alone and lacks a portion of them. The data show roughly 2.6 million clones, with around nine tenths seen just once and under 0.15% held by the top ten. Sequencing used naive CD4+ T cells sorted from blood. The receptors here all came from a man between 18 and 29 years old in good health. The CDR3 runs from the conserved cysteine through the conserved F or W. D genes are given only for firm matches. Rows give clone size only sometimes, using once, few, many, or a class for an expanded clone.

V,size,J,D,DNA,CDR3
TRBV11-3,-,TRBJ2-3,TRBD2,TGTGCCAGCAGCCTGGGACTAGCGGGAGTAAGAGATACGCAGTATTTT,CASSLGLAGVRDTQYF
TRBV15,-,TRBJ2-7,-,TGTGCCACCAGCAGCGCGTTTCAGGGAATGCAGTACTTC,CATSSAFQGMQYF
TRBV2,-,TRBJ2-7,-,TGTGCCAGCAGTGGGGGCGGCTACGAGCAGTACTTC,CASSGGGYEQYF
TRBV7-9,-,TRBJ1-2,-,TGTGCCAGCAGCTTAGGATCCGGGGACATCAAAGGCTACACCTTC,CASSLGSGDIKGYTF
TRBV7-2,once,TRBJ1-1,-,TGTGCCAGCAGCTCATCATCCGGGACGGTGAACACTGAAGCTTTCTTT,CASSSSSGTVNTEAFF
TRBV10-3,-,TRBJ2-1,-,TGTGCCATCAGTGAGTCCAGTGAGCAGTTCTTC,CAISESSEQFF
TRBV2,-,TRBJ1-1,-,TGTGCCAGCAGTGACCGCGGGAGGGCTGAAGCTTTCTTT,CASSDRGRAEAFF
TRBV6-1,-,TRBJ2-5,TRBD2,TGTGCCAGCAGTGAAGCAGGACTAGGGGCTCAAGAGACCCAGTACTTC,CASSEAGLGAQETQYF
TRBV29-1,-,TRBJ2-3,TRBD1,TGCAGCGTCATAGCACAGGGGAGTAGCACAGATACGCAGTATTTT,CSVIAQGSSTDTQYF
TRBV19,-,TRBJ2-7,-,TGTGCCAGTAGCCCCCAGGGCCCCAACGAGCAGTACTTC,CASSPQGPNEQYF
TRBV19,few,TRBJ1-5,-,TGTGCCAGTACCCCCCACAGGGATCAGCCCCAGCATTTT,CASTPHRDQPQHF
TRBV7-3,-,TRBJ2-7,TRBD1,TGTGCCAGCAGCTTAACTCAGGGGGTCGGCGAGCAGTACTTC,CASSLTQGVGEQYF
TRBV5-6,-,TRBJ1-6,-,TGTGCCAGCAGCTTGGGCAGACACTATAATTCACCCCTCCACTTT,CASSLGRHYNSPLHF
TRBV18,-,TRBJ1-2,TRBD1,TGTGCCAGCTCAATTCAGGGGGCAGGCTATGGCTACACCTTC,CASSIQGAGYGYTF
TRBV30,-,TRBJ2-7,TRBD1,TGTGCCTGGAGTGGGACAGGCCCCTACGAGCAGTACTTC,CAWSGTGPYEQYF
TRBV7-9,-,TRBJ1-2,TRBD1,TGTGCCAGCAGCTCACCGGAGCACAGGGGTCCCGGTGGCTATGGCTACACCTTC,CASSSPEHRGPGGYGYTF
TRBV9,-,TRBJ2-1,TRBD2,TGTGCCAGCAGCGCGCCGGGACTAGCCTGCAATGAGCAGTTCTTC,CASSAPGLACNEQFF
TRBV7-2,-,TRBJ2-7,-,TGTGCCAGCAGCCCGGCCGGTTGGGCGGCCACCTACGAGCAGTACTTC,CASSPAGWAATYEQYF
TRBV4-1,-,TRBJ1-5,TRBD1,TGCGCCAGCAGCCAATCGGGACAGCCCTCAAATCAGCCCCAGCATTTT,CASSQSGQPSNQPQHF
TRBV6-6,-,TRBJ2-5,TRBD2,TGTGCCAGCAGTTTGGGACTAGCGGGGATCCAAGAGACCCAGTACTTC,CASSLGLAGIQETQYF
TRBV5-1,once,TRBJ2-2,TRBD2,TGCGCCAGCCTCAGCGGGGGGGACACCGGGGAGCTGTTTTTT,CASLSGGDTGELFF
TRBV6-5,once,TRBJ2-7,-,TGTGCCAGCAGTCGACAAAGCTCCTACGAGCAGTACTTC,CASSRQSSYEQYF
TRBV6-6,-,TRBJ1-1,-,TGTGCCAGTTTCTTCGAGCCGAACACTGAAGCTTTCTTT,CASFFEPNTEAFF
TRBV6-1,-,TRBJ2-3,TRBD1,TGTGCCAGCTCCCGACAGGGCTCAGATACGCAGTATTTT,CASSRQGSDTQYF
TRBV6-5,-,TRBJ1-2,-,TGTGCCAGCAGTTACTCGCAGACCTTCGGCTACACCTTC,CASSYSQTFGYTF
TRBV6-5,-,TRBJ2-5,-,TGTGCCAGCAGCCCATACAGGGCGGAGACCCAGTACTTC,CASSPYRAETQYF
TRBV5-4,-,TRBJ2-5,TRBD2,TGTGCCAGCAGCTTGGGCCTAGCGGGGGGGCAAGAGACCCAGTACTTC,CASSLGLAGGQETQYF
TRBV5-1,-,TRBJ2-7,TRBD1,TGCGCCAGCAGCGAAAGGACAGGGCTGACTGGCGAGCAGTACTTC,CASSERTGLTGEQYF
TRBV5-1,-,TRBJ2-5,-,TGCGCCAGCAGCAACCTTACAGGGGCGGGGAAGACCCAGTACTTC,CASSNLTGAGKTQYF
TRBV28,once,TRBJ2-7,-,TGTGCCAGCAGTTTATCCTATGAGTTCTACGAGCAGTACTTC,CASSLSYEFYEQYF
TRBV25-1,once,TRBJ1-2,-,TGTGCCAGCAGTTATTCTGCCTATGGCTACACCTTC,CASSYSAYGYTF
TRBV6-5,-,TRBJ2-7,-,TGTGCCAGCAGCTTAGGCCAGGGTTCCTACGAGCAGTACTTC,CASSLGQGSYEQYF
TRBV19,-,TRBJ1-1,-,TGTGCCAGTAGTATACCACAGCTAGGTAAAGCTTTCTTT,CASSIPQLGKAFF
TRBV7-2,-,TRBJ1-2,-,TGTGCCAGCAGCTCCCCCCCCGGGGCGCATGGCTACACCTTC,CASSSPPGAHGYTF
TRBV5-8,-,TRBJ2-3,TRBD1,TGTGCCAGCAGCTCGGGACAGGCGGGAGATACGCAGTATTTT,CASSSGQAGDTQYF
TRBV30,-,TRBJ1-1,TRBD1,TGTGCCTGGAGTGGGGGCAGGGGGACTGAAGCTTTCTTT,CAWSGGRGTEAFF
TRBV7-9,-,TRBJ1-3,TRBD1,TGTGCCAGCAGCTTAGCTCCGACAGGGGGAAACACCATATATTTT,CASSLAPTGGNTIYF
TRBV14,-,TRBJ2-3,-,TGTGCCAGCAGCCTTCGAATAATGGGAGTAGATACGCAGTATTTT,CASSLRIMGVDTQYF
TRBV28,-,TRBJ2-7,TRBD1,TGTGCCAGCAGTCCGCCGGGACAGTCCTACGAGCAGTACTTC,CASSPPGQSYEQYF
TRBV7-2,-,TRBJ2-3,-,TGTGCCAGCAGCTTACAGGGGACCACAGATACGCAGTATTTT,CASSLQGTTDTQYF
TRBV5-1,-,TRBJ2-3,-,TGCGCCAGCAGCCCCCGGACTGCAGATACGCAGTATTTT,CASSPRTADTQYF
TRBV19,-,TRBJ1-5,-,TGTGCCAGTAGTATAGATCGGTGGCAGGGGAAGGGACAGCCCCAGCATTTT,CASSIDRWQGKGQPQHF
TRBV5-1,once,TRBJ2-7,TRBD1,TGCGCCAGCAGCTTGGGGGACAGGGGTAACGAGCAGTACTTC,CASSLGDRGNEQYF